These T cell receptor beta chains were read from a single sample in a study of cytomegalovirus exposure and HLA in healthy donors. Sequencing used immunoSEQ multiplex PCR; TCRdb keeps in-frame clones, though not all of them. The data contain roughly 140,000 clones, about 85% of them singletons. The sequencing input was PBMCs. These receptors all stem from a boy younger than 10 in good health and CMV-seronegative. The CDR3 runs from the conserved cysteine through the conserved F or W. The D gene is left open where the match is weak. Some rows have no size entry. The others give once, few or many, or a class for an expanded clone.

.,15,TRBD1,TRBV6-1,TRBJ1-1,TGTGCCAGCAGTGAGGGGACAGGGGATATGACTGAAGCTTTCTTT,CASSEGTGDMTEAFF
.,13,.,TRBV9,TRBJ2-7,TGTGCCAGCAGCGTAGGAGTTCGCCACGAGCAGTACTTC,CASSVGVRHEQYF
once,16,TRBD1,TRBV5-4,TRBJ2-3,TGTGCCAGCAGCTTGGGGTCAGGGGGCGGCACAGATACGCAGTATTTT,CASSLGSGGGTDTQYF
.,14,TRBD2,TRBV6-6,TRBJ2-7,TGTGCCAGCAGAACTAGCGGGAGTGTGGACGAGCAGTACTTC,CASRTSGSVDEQYF
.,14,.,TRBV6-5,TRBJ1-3,TGTGCCAGCAGACAGACAGGCTCTGGAAACACCATATATTTT,CASRQTGSGNTIYF
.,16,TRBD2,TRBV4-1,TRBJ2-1,TGCGCCAGCAGTTCCGGGACTAGTAAGGGCTACAATGAGCAGTTCTTC,CASSSGTSKGYNEQFF
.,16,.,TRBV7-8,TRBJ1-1,TGTGCCAGCAGTCTTTATACAGGGTCACTGGGCACTGAAGCTTTCTTT,CASSLYTGSLGTEAFF
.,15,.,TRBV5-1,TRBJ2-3,TGCGCCAGCAGCTTGTGGGGGACTAGCACAGATACGCAGTATTTT,CASSLWGTSTDTQYF
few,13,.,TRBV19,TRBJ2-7,TGTGCCAGTAGTATCGAGGTTTCGTACGAGCAGTACTTC,CASSIEVSYEQYF
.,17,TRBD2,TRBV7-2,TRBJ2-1,TGTGCCAGCAGCTTAGATAGCGGGGGCGGGGCGTACAATGAGCAGTTCTTC,CASSLDSGGGAYNEQFF
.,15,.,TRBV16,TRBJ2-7,TGTGCCAGCAGCCAATCCGGTGAGAGGGCCGGGGAGCAGTACTTC,CASSQSGERAGEQYF
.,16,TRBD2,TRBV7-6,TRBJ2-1,TGTGCCAGCGCGGTCCCTAGCGGGAGCTCGGGAAATGAGCAGTTCTTC,CASAVPSGSSGNEQFF
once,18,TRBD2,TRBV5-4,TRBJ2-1,TGTGCCAGCAGCTTGACGGGAGGGCCTATCGTTTCCTACAATGAGCAGTTCTTC,CASSLTGGPIVSYNEQFF
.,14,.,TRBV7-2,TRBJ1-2,TGTGCCAGCAGCTTCCGAGACAGGAATTATGGCTACACCTTC,CASSFRDRNYGYTF
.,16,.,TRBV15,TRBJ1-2,TGTGCCACCAGCAGAGATTCGGGGGGGCAGGGCTATGGCTACACCTTC,CATSRDSGGQGYGYTF
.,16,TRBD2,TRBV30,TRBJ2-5,TGTGCCTGGAGTTTTAGACTAGCGGGGATCGGGGAGACCCAGTACTTC,CAWSFRLAGIGETQYF
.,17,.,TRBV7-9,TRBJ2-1,TGTGCCAGCAGCCCGGCCAGGCGCTGGGAGGAAAACAATGAGCAGTTCTTC,CASSPARRWEENNEQFF
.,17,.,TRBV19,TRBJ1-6,TGTGCCAGTAACGACCTTGGCAGGGACTCCTATAATTCACCCCTCCACTTT,CASNDLGRDSYNSPLHF
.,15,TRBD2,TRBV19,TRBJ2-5,TGTGCCAGTAGTATTCGGGGGGTAAGGCAAGAGACCCAGTACTTC,CASSIRGVRQETQYF
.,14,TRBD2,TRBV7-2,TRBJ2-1,TGTGCCAGCGGCGCTAGCGGGGGGTACAGTGAGCAGTTCTTC,CASGASGGYSEQFF
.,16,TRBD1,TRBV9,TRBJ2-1,TGTGCCAGCAGCGTAGGGGGACAGTCGAGTTTTAATGAGCAGTTCTTC,CASSVGGQSSFNEQFF
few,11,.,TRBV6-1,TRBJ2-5,TGTGCCAGCAGTGAATCTCGGGCCCAGTACTTC,CASSESRAQYF
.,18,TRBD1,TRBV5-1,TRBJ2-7,TGCGCCAGCAGCTTAGCGCTAACAGGGGATACTTCCGGGGCCGAGCAGTACTTC,CASSLALTGDTSGAEQYF
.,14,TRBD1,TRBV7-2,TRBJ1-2,TGTGCCAGCAGCCGGACAGGGGGTCGCAATGGCTACACCTTC,CASSRTGGRNGYTF
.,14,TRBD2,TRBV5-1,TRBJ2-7,TGCGCCAGCGGCAACGCGGGAGAAGATGGCGAGCAGTACTTC,CASGNAGEDGEQYF
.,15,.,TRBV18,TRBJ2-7,TGTGCCAGCTCACCACCGGGCAGGGCTCACTACGAGCAGTACTTC,CASSPPGRAHYEQYF